These 29 T cell receptor beta chains came from one sample sequenced in a study of identical twins. TCRdb re-derived calls from the 5' RACE reads in MiXCR, one entry per CDR3 protein. The profile shows 500,000 to 550,000 distinct CDR3 sequences, around 24% of them singletons. These same data were also listed under a study on yellow fever vaccine responses in identical twins.

The source material was CD4+ T cells sorted from blood. The receptors come from a young woman in good health.

The chain recombines TRBV2 with TRBJ2-1, with TRBD1 as a possible D gene (5 bases). This CDR3 contains 14 residues. Germline CDR1 is SNHLY and CDR2 is FYNNEI. V dropped 6 bases and J dropped 7 bases, with 16 bases sitting between them. DNA for the CDR3: TGTGCCAGCAGGCAGGGCCCCAACAAGAATGAGCAGTTCTTC. Translation gives CASRQGPNKNEQFF. Variable domain in full (rest from reference TRBV2 and TRBJ2-1): EPEVTQTPSHQVTQMGQEVILRCVPISNHLYFYWYRQILGQKVEFLVSFYNNEISEKSEIFDDQFSVERPDGSNFTLKIRSTKLEDSAMYFCASRQGPNKNEQFFGPGTRLTVL.

This clonotype was recorded a few times. The rearrangement uses TRBV20-1 and TRBJ2-3; possibly TRBD1 or TRBD2 for D (5 bases each). There are 13 residues in the CDR3. Germline loops: CDR1 DFQATT, CDR2 SNEGSKA (reference sequence). V was cut by 5 bases and J by 2 bases, with 11 bases left in between. CDR3: CSAWDLHTDTQYF. CDR3 coding DNA: TGCAGTGCTTGGGACCTACACACAGATACGCAGTATTTT.

The chain carries TRBV5-1 and TRBJ2-3; TRBD2 matches 13 bases. Germline assignment: CDR1 SGHRS and CDR2 YFSETQ. Trimming at V came to 4 bases and at J to 0 bases, leaving 8 bases not matched to a gene. The CDR3 length is 18 residues. The CDR3 spells CASSPGLAGVSSTDTQYF. The CDR3 DNA follows: TGCGCCAGCAGCCCAGGACTAGCGGGAGTAAGTAGCACAGATACGCAGTATTTT.

This clonotype was detected many times. One junction end does not reproduce the germline sequence, and a read error may be involved. The chain recombines TRBV5-1 with TRBJ2-1; TRBD1 aligns across 7 bases. Germline lookup yields CDR1 SGHRS and CDR2 YFSETQ. CDR3 length: 15 residues. CDR3 DNA sequence: TGTGCCAGCAGCTCGACAGGGACCTCCTACAATGAGCAGTTCTTC. Its protein is CASSSTGTSYNEQFF.

The DNA for the CDR3 is TGTGCCAGCAGCTTGGTGAGAGGAGAGACCCAGTACTTC. Translation gives CASSLVRGETQYF. The chain uses TRBV5-6 and TRBJ2-5; D is uncertain. V was cut by 0 bases and J by 4 bases, with 7 bases left in between. The germline V gene encodes CDR1 SGHDT and CDR2 YYEEEE. The CDR3 sequence is 13 residues long. Together with reference TRBV5-6 and TRBJ2-5, the CDR3 gives the full variable domain: DAGVTQSPTHLIKTRGQQVTLRCSPKSGHDTVSWYQQALGQGPQFIFQYYEEEERQRGNFPDRFSGHQFPNYSSELNVNALLLGDSALYLCASSLVRGETQYFGPGTRLLVL.

The chain employs TRBV29-1 and TRBJ2-1, with D perhaps TRBD1 or TRBD2 (5 bases each). From germline, CDR1 is SQVTM and CDR2 ANQGSEA. The ends were cut back, 6 bases at V and 16 bases at J, with 22 bases in the middle. The length of the CDR3 is 12 residues. The CDR3 bases are TGCAGCGTCGCGATAGTACTAGGGGATCAATTCTTC. As protein: CSVAIVLGDQFF.

This chain connects TRBV3-1 to TRBJ1-2, with D possibly matching TRBD1 (6 bases). V gave up 1 base and J gave up 7 bases, with 10 bases separating them. The CDR3 runs to 13 residues. Germline lookup yields CDR1 LGHDT and CDR2 YNNKEL (reference sequence). The DNA for the CDR3 is TGTGCCAGCAGCCAAGCAGGGGTGACTGGCTACACCTTC. This encodes CASSQAGVTGYTF.

This chain links TRBV3-1 with TRBJ1-1; D is unclear. CDR1 is LGHDT and CDR2 is YNNKEL in the germline V gene (reference sequence). With 3 bases removed from V and 11 bases from J, the gap between germline ends came to 22 bases. The CDR3 is made up of 15 amino acids. CDR3 sequence: CASSQDPTSRVGAFF. Here the CDR3 DNA reads TGTGCCAGCAGCCAGGACCCTACCTCCAGAGTTGGTGCTTTCTTT. The full variable domain, its missing parts supplied by reference TRBV3-1 and TRBJ1-1, is DTAVSQTPKYLVTQMGNDKSIKCEQNLGHDTMYWYKQDSKKFLKIMFSYNNKELIINETVPNRFSPKSPDKAHLNLHINSLELGDSAVYFCASSQDPTSRVGAFFGQGTRLTVV.

V and J are TRBV12-3 or TRBV12-4 and TRBJ2-3; D not certain. V lost 6 bases, J lost 4 bases, and 14 bases lay in between. This CDR3 region has 14 residues. CDR3 sequence: CASSPWSSPDTQYF. CDR3 nucleotide sequence: TGTGCCAGCAGCCCCTGGTCAAGTCCAGATACGCAGTATTTT.

This chain connects TRBV20-1 to TRBJ2-2; D unclear. Germline V lookup: CDR1 DFQATT, CDR2 SNEGSKA (reference sequence). The V and J ends lost 0 bases and 2 bases respectively, with 7 bases between them. The CDR3 length is 14 residues. Here the CDR3 DNA reads TGCAGTGCTAGAGATTCCGATAACACCGGGGAGCTGTTTTTT. This translates into CSARDSDNTGELFF.

J is TRBJ1-2 and V is TRBV28; D possibly corresponds to TRBD1 (5 bases). Trimming took off 6 bases at V and 7 bases at J, with 18 bases between the two ends. CDR3 length: 14 amino acids. Germline V gene lookup returns CDR1 MDHEN and CDR2 SYDVKM. This CDR3 is CASRSGQPGGGYTF. For the CDR3, the DNA is TGTGCCAGCAGGTCCGGACAACCAGGTGGTGGCTACACCTTC.

J is TRBJ2-1 and V is TRBV28; possible D gene TRBD2, 5 bases. V shed 1 base and J shed 0 bases, with 10 bases lying between them. From germline, CDR1 is MDHEN and CDR2 SYDVKM. The CDR3 is made up of 16 amino acids. The CDR3 sequence is CASSLSAVHSYNEQFF. The CDR3 coding sequence is TGTGCCAGCAGTTTATCAGCGGTACACTCCTACAATGAGCAGTTCTTC.

Here the CDR3 DNA reads TGTGCCAGCAGGGAACAGGGGGTGTTCTCCGATACGCAGTATTTT. Its translation: CASREQGVFSDTQYF. The genes are TRBV2 and TRBJ2-3, with 8 bases lining up with TRBD1. V lost 6 bases to trimming and J lost 6 bases; unmatched junction nucleotides: 11. Germline lookup yields CDR1 SNHLY and CDR2 FYNNEI. The CDR3 covers 15 residues.

The J gene is TRBJ2-1, the V gene TRBV20-1; unclear D gene. CDR1 and CDR2 (germline): DFQATT, SNEGSKA (reference sequence). With 2 bases removed from V and 6 bases from J, the gap between germline ends came to 11 bases. The length of the CDR3 is 13 residues. The CDR3 bases are TGCAGTGCTAGAAAGCCTGGAACCAATGAGCAGTTCTTC. Translation: CSARKPGTNEQFF.

This rearrangement joins TRBV2 to TRBJ2-2; maybe TRBD2 (6 bases). Germline V gene lookup returns CDR1 SNHLY and CDR2 FYNNEI. V was clipped by 3 bases and J by 6 bases, with 11 bases between them. This CDR3 contains 14 residues. The CDR3 loop is CASSDQLASGELFF. CDR3 nucleotide sequence: TGTGCCAGCAGTGATCAACTAGCATCCGGGGAGCTGTTTTTT.

In its sample, this clonotype was seen a few times. The chain uses TRBV12-3 or TRBV12-4 and TRBJ2-5; the D call may be TRBD1 or TRBD2 (5 bases each). The CDR3 totals 15 residues. Trimming stripped 5 bases from V and 4 bases from J, with 17 bases between. The CDR3 sequence: CASSTFGSGTETQYF. CDR3 sequence (DNA): TGTGCCAGCAGTACCTTTGGTTCTGGGACAGAGACCCAGTACTTC.

V and J are TRBV3-1 and TRBJ2-5; D unclear. CDR3 length: 15 residues. Germline-derived CDR1 and CDR2 are LGHDT and YNNKEL (reference sequence). V lost 3 bases and J lost 1, with 12 bases in between. The CDR3 DNA sequence: TGTGCCAGCAGCCACGGGTCAGAGGCCCAAGAGACCCAGTACTTC. This codes for CASSHGSEAQETQYF.

This clonotype has just a few counts. This chain joins TRBV4-1 and TRBJ2-1; 14 bases are shared with TRBD2. Germline V lookup: CDR1 MGHRA, CDR2 YSYEKL. The V segment lost 4 bases and the J segment 0 bases; nucleotides outside the gene matches: 5. The CDR3 consists of 18 residues. The CDR3 DNA reads as TGCGCCAGCAGCCTCCGACTAGCGGGAGGGAGCTCCTACAATGAGCAGTTCTTC. Its protein product is CASSLRLAGGSSYNEQFF.

V and J are TRBV3-1 and TRBJ2-2; 9 bases are shared with TRBD1. Germline V gives CDR1 LGHDT, CDR2 YNNKEL (reference sequence). The CDR3 sequence is 15 residues long. V shed 4 bases and J 5 bases; nucleotides not matched to a gene: 5. The CDR3 loop is CASSRTGGLTGELFF. The CDR3 nucleotides are TGTGCCAGCAGCCGCACAGGGGGCTTAACCGGGGAGCTGTTTTTT.

The V call is TRBV3-1, the J call TRBJ2-7; no clear D gene. Germline V gene lookup returns CDR1 LGHDT and CDR2 YNNKEL (reference sequence). This CDR3 spans 13 amino acids. V was shortened by 1 base and J by 3 bases, with 7 bases between the two germline ends. The CDR3 reads CASSQAVFYEQYF. CDR3 sequence (DNA): TGTGCCAGCAGCCAAGCGGTCTTCTACGAGCAGTACTTC.

This chain links TRBV5-1 with TRBJ2-7; tentatively, D is TRBD1 or TRBD2 (5 bases each). The germline V gene has CDR1 SGHRS and CDR2 YFSETQ. This CDR3 contains 15 residues. Trimming took 0 bases from V and 3 from J, leaving 13 bases between them. CDR3 loop: CASSLGDGGRYEQYF. Here the CDR3 DNA reads TGCGCCAGCAGCTTGGGGGACGGAGGACGCTACGAGCAGTACTTC.

This clonotype was counted only a few times. The CDR3 nucleotides are TGCAGTGCTAAGCTACAAATCTCTGGGGCCAACGTCCTGACTTTC. Protein: CSAKLQISGANVLTF. The J gene is TRBJ2-6, the V gene TRBV20-1; D is unclear. The germline CDR1 and CDR2 sequences are DFQATT and SNEGSKA (reference sequence). V lost 4 bases to trimming and J lost 0 bases, with 10 bases between them. The CDR3 consists of 15 residues.

This clonotype has a handful of counts. The gene calls are TRBV11-2 and TRBJ2-7, with TRBD2 identical over 7 bases. Germline CDR1 SGHAT, CDR2 FQNNGV. This CDR3 has 11 residues. V trimming: 6 bases; J trimming: 9 bases; junction bases outside the gene matches: 5. The CDR3 DNA sequence: TGTGCCAGCAGGGTCGCGGGAGTGCAGTACTTC. Amino acid sequence: CASRVAGVQYF.

The chain is built from TRBV10-2 and TRBJ2-7; either TRBD1 or TRBD2 may fit D (6 bases each). The CDR3 length is 14 residues. The ends were cut back, 6 bases at V and 2 bases at J, with 14 bases in the middle. Germline CDR1 reads WSHSY; CDR2 reads SAAADI. CDR3 in DNA: TGCGCCAGCAGGGGGTCCGGGGGCACCTACGAGCAGTACGTC. This encodes CASRGSGGTYEQYV.

This clonotype was counted a few times. J is TRBJ2-6 and V is TRBV6-5; D is uncertain. There are 15 residues in the CDR3. The germline CDR1 and CDR2 sequences are MNHEY and SVGAGI. V lost 2 bases and J lost 0, with 5 bases in between. CDR3 in DNA: TGTGCCAGCAGTTACAGGGACTCTGGGGCCAACGTCCTGACTTTC. Residues: CASSYRDSGANVLTF.

This clonotype was recorded a few times. This rearrangement joins TRBV2 to TRBJ2-1; D may match TRBD1 or TRBD2 (5 bases each). Per germline, CDR1 SNHLY and CDR2 FYNNEI. V was cut by 1 base and J by 6 bases, with 10 bases left in between. The CDR3 extends over 14 amino acids. CDR3 loop: CASSEVRGSNEQFF. CDR3 nucleotide sequence: TGTGCCAGCAGTGAAGTTCGGGGCAGCAATGAGCAGTTCTTC.

This rearrangement joins TRBV28 to TRBJ2-7; 11 positions agree with TRBD2. Germline lookup yields CDR1 MDHEN and CDR2 SYDVKM. The junction had 4 bases not matched to a gene; V was cut back by 4 bases and J by 2 bases. This CDR3 has 15 amino acids. Written as DNA, the CDR3 is TGTGCCAGCAGTTCGTTAGCGGGAGGGACCTACGAGCAGTACTTC. It encodes CASSSLAGGTYEQYF.

The genes are TRBV7-9 and TRBJ2-1; 14 bases match TRBD2. The germline V gene encodes CDR1 SEHNR and CDR2 FQNEAQ (reference sequence). V was clipped by 5 bases and J by 8 bases; unmatched bases: 11. The CDR3 runs 17 residues. The DNA of the CDR3 is TGTGCCAGCAGCCACAGACTAGCGGGAGGGGCAGTCGATGAGCAGTTCTTC. Translation gives CASSHRLAGGAVDEQFF.

In its sample, this clonotype was seen a few times. The chain combines TRBV7-3 with TRBJ2-5; TRBD1 matches 9 bases. CDR1 and CDR2 from the germline V gene are SGHTA and FQGTGA. The trim removed 1 base at V and 4 bases at J, leaving 7 bases unmatched. The CDR3 sequence is 16 residues long. The CDR3 sequence is CASSLMGQGRRETQYF. CDR3 nucleotides: TGTGCCAGCAGCTTAATGGGACAGGGTAGGAGAGAGACCCAGTACTTC.